The rows below give T cell receptor beta chains drawn from one sample of a study of OX40 agonist ivuxolimab in advanced cancers. Profiled with immunoSEQ multiplex PCR; TCRdb holds only in-frame clones, not every one. The sample includes approximately 60,000 clones, under 95% seen only once; the top ten take about 0.59%. The sequencing used CD4+ or CD8+ T cells sorted from blood, collected in a trial of the OX40 agonist ivuxolimab. All receptors come from an adult with an advanced solid tumor such as melanoma, head and neck, liver or kidney cancer. Both conserved end residues are part of each CDR3. Fields, in order: V gene, clone size, D gene, J gene, CDR3 DNA, CDR3 protein. The D gene is left open where the match is weak. Some rows have no size entry. The others give once, few or many, or a class for an expanded clone.

v_gene: TRBV27; abundance: NA; d_gene: TRBD2; j_gene: TRBJ2-1; CDR3nt: TGTGCCAGCAGTCGCCGGGGACTAGCGGGAGTTTATGAGCAGTTCTTC; CDR3aa: CASSRRGLAGVYEQFF
v_gene: TRBV6-5; abundance: NA; d_gene: TRBD1; j_gene: TRBJ1-1; CDR3nt: TGTGCCAGCAGCTTGACAGGGGACACTGAAGCTTTCTTT; CDR3aa: CASSLTGDTEAFF
v_gene: TRBV5-1; abundance: NA; d_gene: TRBD2; j_gene: TRBJ2-3; CDR3nt: TGCGCCAGCAGCTTGGTGGCTAGCGGGGGCTCAGATACGCAGTATTTT; CDR3aa: CASSLVASGGSDTQYF
v_gene: TRBV25-1; abundance: NA; d_gene: TRBD1; j_gene: TRBJ2-7; CDR3nt: TGTGCCAGCAGTGCCGGGACAGGGGGCGCTTCTCCCTACGAGCAGTACTTC; CDR3aa: CASSAGTGGASPYEQYF
v_gene: TRBV2; abundance: once; d_gene: NA; j_gene: TRBJ2-5; CDR3nt: TGTGCCAGCAGTGACTTGGCGGGGAGACAAGAGACCCAGTACTTC; CDR3aa: CASSDLAGRQETQYF
v_gene: TRBV19; abundance: NA; d_gene: NA; j_gene: TRBJ1-4; CDR3nt: TGTGCCAGTAGTATAGGGGCGGACGGGGACCAGCGCCAAAAACTGTTTTTT; CDR3aa: CASSIGADGDQRQKLFF
v_gene: TRBV5-1; abundance: NA; d_gene: NA; j_gene: TRBJ2-7; CDR3nt: TGCGCCAGCAGCTCGCCAGGCCGGTACGAGCAGTACTTC; CDR3aa: CASSSPGRYEQYF
v_gene: TRBV6-4; abundance: NA; d_gene: TRBD2; j_gene: TRBJ2-3; CDR3nt: TGTGCCAGCAGTCCCAGGCCGACTAGCGGGACTAGCACAGATACGCAGTATTTT; CDR3aa: CASSPRPTSGTSTDTQYF
v_gene: TRBV10-3; abundance: NA; d_gene: TRBD1; j_gene: TRBJ1-3; CDR3nt: TGTGCCATCGGGTTCGAGGGGGCGATCTCTGGAAACACCATATATTTT; CDR3aa: CAIGFEGAISGNTIYF
v_gene: TRBV6-5; abundance: NA; d_gene: NA; j_gene: TRBJ1-2; CDR3nt: TGTGCCAGCAGTTACTCGACCTTTACGATGGGCTACACCTTC; CDR3aa: CASSYSTFTMGYTF
v_gene: TRBV12-5; abundance: NA; d_gene: NA; j_gene: TRBJ2-7; CDR3nt: TGTGCTAGTGGGTCCTCAGCCCTGATGCGCGAGCAGTACTTC; CDR3aa: CASGSSALMREQYF
v_gene: TRBV9; abundance: few; d_gene: TRBD2; j_gene: TRBJ2-1; CDR3nt: TGTGCCAGCAGCCCAACCGGGACTAGCGGTTACAATGAGCAGTTCTTC; CDR3aa: CASSPTGTSGYNEQFF
v_gene: TRBV19; abundance: once; d_gene: NA; j_gene: TRBJ1-4; CDR3nt: TGTGCCAGTATTGGGCAGGGATTGGCCAAACTGTTTTTT; CDR3aa: CASIGQGLAKLFF
v_gene: TRBV2; abundance: NA; d_gene: NA; j_gene: TRBJ1-1; CDR3nt: TGTGCCAGCAGTCAGGGGCGGAACACTGAAGCTTTCTTT; CDR3aa: CASSQGRNTEAFF
v_gene: TRBV11-3; abundance: few; d_gene: TRBD2; j_gene: TRBJ2-5; CDR3nt: TGTGCCAGCAGCTTAGGCCAACTAGCGGGAGGGGAGACCCAGTACTTC; CDR3aa: CASSLGQLAGGETQYF
v_gene: TRBV29-1; abundance: once; d_gene: TRBD2; j_gene: TRBJ2-3; CDR3nt: TGCAGCGTCTTACGACTAGCGGACTCCACAGATACGCAGTATTTT; CDR3aa: CSVLRLADSTDTQYF
v_gene: TRBV21-1; abundance: NA; d_gene: NA; j_gene: TRBJ1-1; CDR3nt: TGTGCCAGCAGCAAGAAGCGGAGAGGGCGAAACACTGAAGCTTTCTTT; CDR3aa: CASSKKRRGRNTEAFF
v_gene: TRBV5-6; abundance: NA; d_gene: TRBD1; j_gene: TRBJ1-2; CDR3nt: TGTGCCAGCAGCCGAGGACAGGGGGGAAACTATGGCTACACCTTC; CDR3aa: CASSRGQGGNYGYTF
v_gene: TRBV7-9; abundance: once; d_gene: TRBD2; j_gene: TRBJ2-2; CDR3nt: TGTGCCAGCAGCTTACTAGCGGGGGGTTGGAACACCGGGGAGCTGTTTTTT; CDR3aa: CASSLLAGGWNTGELFF
v_gene: TRBV11-2; abundance: NA; d_gene: NA; j_gene: TRBJ2-7; CDR3nt: TGTGCCAGCAGGCGGACGGCCTACGAGCAGTACTTC; CDR3aa: CASRRTAYEQYF
v_gene: TRBV30; abundance: NA; d_gene: NA; j_gene: TRBJ1-2; CDR3nt: TGTGCCTGGAGTGGTTGGCAAGGCTACACCTTC; CDR3aa: CAWSGWQGYTF
v_gene: TRBV30; abundance: NA; d_gene: TRBD2; j_gene: TRBJ2-3; CDR3nt: TGTGCCTGGAGTGGGGGAGGGACGGGAGGGAGATTAGATACGCAGTATTTT; CDR3aa: CAWSGGGTGGRLDTQYF
v_gene: TRBV10-2; abundance: NA; d_gene: NA; j_gene: TRBJ2-7; CDR3nt: TGCGCCAGCAGCCCGAGGGGTGGTAAGCAGTACTTC; CDR3aa: CASSPRGGKQYF
v_gene: TRBV2; abundance: NA; d_gene: TRBD1; j_gene: TRBJ1-2; CDR3nt: TGTGCCAGCAGCTCCGGGACAGCCAACTATGGCTACACCTTC; CDR3aa: CASSSGTANYGYTF
v_gene: TRBV11-3; abundance: few; d_gene: NA; j_gene: TRBJ1-1; CDR3nt: TGTGCCAGCAGCTTAGGACAGGACAGAGAAGCTTTCTTT; CDR3aa: CASSLGQDREAFF
v_gene: TRBV19; abundance: NA; d_gene: NA; j_gene: TRBJ1-5; CDR3nt: TGTGCCAGTAGTAAGACAGGACCCAACGTTTCGAAGCATTTT; CDR3aa: CASSKTGPNVSKHF
v_gene: TRBV19; abundance: NA; d_gene: TRBD2; j_gene: TRBJ2-1; CDR3nt: TGTGCCAGTAGTCCCCGACTAGCGCAGGGCAATGAGCAGTTCTTC; CDR3aa: CASSPRLAQGNEQFF
v_gene: TRBV29-1; abundance: NA; d_gene: TRBD2; j_gene: TRBJ2-1; CDR3nt: TGCAGCGTTGAAGTTTTACTAGCGGGAGGGGGTAATGAGCAGTTCTTC; CDR3aa: CSVEVLLAGGGNEQFF
v_gene: TRBV27; abundance: NA; d_gene: TRBD1; j_gene: TRBJ1-4; CDR3nt: TGTGCCAGCAGTCCCGGGACAGGGGGACGATATGAAAAACTGTTTTTT; CDR3aa: CASSPGTGGRYEKLFF
v_gene: TRBV6-6; abundance: NA; d_gene: NA; j_gene: TRBJ2-7; CDR3nt: TGTGCCAGCGTTGACAACTACGAGCAGTACTTC; CDR3aa: CASVDNYEQYF
v_gene: TRBV7-8; abundance: NA; d_gene: NA; j_gene: TRBJ1-5; CDR3nt: TGTGCCAGCAGCTTGGAATGGGATCAGCCCCAGCATTTT; CDR3aa: CASSLEWDQPQHF
v_gene: TRBV6-1; abundance: NA; d_gene: TRBD1; j_gene: TRBJ2-7; CDR3nt: TGTGCCAGCAGTGCCCCTAGTGGACAGGGGGCTTACGAGCAGTACTTC; CDR3aa: CASSAPSGQGAYEQYF
v_gene: TRBV7-3; abundance: NA; d_gene: NA; j_gene: TRBJ1-2; CDR3nt: TGTGCCAGCAGCTTAGCGTTAGGGTCTAACTATGGCTACACCTTC; CDR3aa: CASSLALGSNYGYTF
v_gene: TRBV6-5; abundance: NA; d_gene: TRBD2; j_gene: TRBJ2-7; CDR3nt: TGTGCCTTGGGAAGCGGGAGCGCCTACGAGCAGTACTTC; CDR3aa: CALGSGSAYEQYF
v_gene: TRBV4-1; abundance: NA; d_gene: NA; j_gene: TRBJ1-3; CDR3nt: TGCGCCAGCAGCCAAACCTCCCAGCAACTCTCTGGAAACACCATATATTTT; CDR3aa: CASSQTSQQLSGNTIYF
v_gene: TRBV7-9; abundance: NA; d_gene: NA; j_gene: TRBJ1-4; CDR3nt: TGTGCCAGCAGCTTGTTTAAGGAAAAACTGTTTTTT; CDR3aa: CASSLFKEKLFF
v_gene: TRBV7-9; abundance: NA; d_gene: TRBD2; j_gene: TRBJ2-2; CDR3nt: TGTGCCAGCAGCCTGGATGCGGGGGCCGGGGAGCTGTTTTTT; CDR3aa: CASSLDAGAGELFF
v_gene: TRBV7-2; abundance: NA; d_gene: NA; j_gene: TRBJ1-4; CDR3nt: TGTGCCAGCAGCTTAAGGACAACTAATGAAAAACTGTTTTTT; CDR3aa: CASSLRTTNEKLFF
v_gene: TRBV2; abundance: NA; d_gene: TRBD1; j_gene: TRBJ2-7; CDR3nt: TGTGCCAGCAGGGGAGACAGGGGGCGGGAGCAGTACTTC; CDR3aa: CASRGDRGREQYF
v_gene: TRBV6-1; abundance: NA; d_gene: TRBD1; j_gene: TRBJ2-5; CDR3nt: TGTGCCAGCAGGACAGGGGGGGGCCAAGAGACCCAGTACTTC; CDR3aa: CASRTGGGQETQYF
v_gene: TRBV15; abundance: NA; d_gene: TRBD2; j_gene: TRBJ2-5; CDR3nt: TGTGCCACCAGCAGAGATCTAGTGACTAGCGGTCGAGAGACCCAGTACTTC; CDR3aa: CATSRDLVTSGRETQYF
v_gene: TRBV5-4; abundance: NA; d_gene: TRBD2; j_gene: TRBJ2-2; CDR3nt: TGTGCCCCCGGACTAGCGGGGTCCGGGGAGCTGTTTTTT; CDR3aa: CAPGLAGSGELFF
v_gene: TRBV5-8; abundance: NA; d_gene: TRBD1; j_gene: TRBJ1-3; CDR3nt: TGTGCCAGCAGCGCGCAGGGGGCTGGAAACACCATATATTTT; CDR3aa: CASSAQGAGNTIYF
v_gene: TRBV27; abundance: NA; d_gene: NA; j_gene: TRBJ2-3; CDR3nt: TGTGCCAGCAGTTTTAGGGTGGCCCAGCGGGGCACAGATACGCAGTATTTT; CDR3aa: CASSFRVAQRGTDTQYF
v_gene: TRBV7-8; abundance: NA; d_gene: TRBD2; j_gene: TRBJ2-1; CDR3nt: TGTGCCAGCAGCTCCACGGGGGGGCTCTACAATGAGCAGTTCTTC; CDR3aa: CASSSTGGLYNEQFF
v_gene: TRBV5-4; abundance: NA; d_gene: NA; j_gene: TRBJ1-2; CDR3nt: TGTGCCAGCAGCTTGGCTGGGGGCGACGGCTACACCTTC; CDR3aa: CASSLAGGDGYTF
v_gene: TRBV6-5; abundance: NA; d_gene: TRBD2; j_gene: TRBJ2-7; CDR3nt: TGTGCCAGCAGTCGGACTAGCGGGGGGCTTTCTGAGCAGTACTTC; CDR3aa: CASSRTSGGLSEQYF
v_gene: TRBV10-3; abundance: NA; d_gene: NA; j_gene: TRBJ1-3; CDR3nt: TGTGCCACCAGACAGCTCTCTGGAAACACCATATATTTT; CDR3aa: CATRQLSGNTIYF